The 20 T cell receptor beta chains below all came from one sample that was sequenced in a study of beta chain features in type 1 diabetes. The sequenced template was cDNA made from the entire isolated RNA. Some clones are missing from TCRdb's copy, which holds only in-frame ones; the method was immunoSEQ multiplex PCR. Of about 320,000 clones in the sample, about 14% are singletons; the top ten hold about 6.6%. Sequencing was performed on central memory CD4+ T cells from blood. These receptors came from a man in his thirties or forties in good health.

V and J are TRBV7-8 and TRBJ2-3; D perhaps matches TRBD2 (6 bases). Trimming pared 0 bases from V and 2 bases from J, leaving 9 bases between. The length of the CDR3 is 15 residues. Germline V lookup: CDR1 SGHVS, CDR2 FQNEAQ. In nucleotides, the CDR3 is TGTGCCAGCAGCTTAGCGCCGGGAGACACAGATACGCAGTATTTT. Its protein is CASSLAPGDTDTQYF.

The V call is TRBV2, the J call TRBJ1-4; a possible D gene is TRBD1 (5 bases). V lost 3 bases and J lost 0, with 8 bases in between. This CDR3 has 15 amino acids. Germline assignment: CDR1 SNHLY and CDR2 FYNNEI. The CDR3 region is CASSDVGATNEKLFF. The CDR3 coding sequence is TGTGCCAGCAGTGATGTGGGGGCAACTAATGAAAAACTGTTTTTT.

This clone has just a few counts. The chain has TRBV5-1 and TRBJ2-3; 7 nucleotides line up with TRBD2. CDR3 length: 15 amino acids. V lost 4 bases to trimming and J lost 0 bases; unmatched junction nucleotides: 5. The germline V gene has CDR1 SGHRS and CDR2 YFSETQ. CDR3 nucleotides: TGCGCCAGCAGCCTAGCGGTCCTTAGCACAGATACGCAGTATTTT. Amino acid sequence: CASSLAVLSTDTQYF. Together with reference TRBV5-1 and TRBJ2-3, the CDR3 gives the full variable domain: KAGVTQTPRYLIKTRGQQVTLSCSPISGHRSVSWYQQTPGQGLQFLFEYFSETQRNKGNFPGRFSGRQFSNSRSEMNVSTLELGDSALYLCASSLAVLSTDTQYFGPGTRLTVL.

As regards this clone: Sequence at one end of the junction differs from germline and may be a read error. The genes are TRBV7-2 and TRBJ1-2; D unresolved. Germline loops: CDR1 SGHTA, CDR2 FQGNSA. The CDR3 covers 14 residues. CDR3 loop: CASSQEGSRYGYTF. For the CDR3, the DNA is TGCGCCAGCAGCCAAGAAGGCTCACGCTATGGCTACACCTTC.

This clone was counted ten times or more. The CDR3 sequence is CASSSRDSPYEQYV. The CDR3 bases are TGTGCCAGCAGTTCCCGGGACTCACCCTACGAGCAGTACGTC. This chain links TRBV28 with TRBJ2-7; TRBD2 might be the D (6 bases). Germline CDR1 and CDR2: MDHEN and SYDVKM. V dropped 4 bases and J dropped 2 bases, with 12 bases sitting between them. The CDR3 runs 14 residues.

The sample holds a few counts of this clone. The CDR3 DNA follows: TGCGCCAGCAGCCAGTTAAATGTGGGTTGGGATACGCAGTATTTT. This encodes CASSQLNVGWDTQYF. The chain recombines TRBV4-3 with TRBJ2-3; no reliable D call. Per the germline V gene, CDR1 is LGHNA and CDR2 is YSLEER. V was clipped by 3 bases and J by 6 bases, with 16 bases between them. The CDR3 runs 15 residues.

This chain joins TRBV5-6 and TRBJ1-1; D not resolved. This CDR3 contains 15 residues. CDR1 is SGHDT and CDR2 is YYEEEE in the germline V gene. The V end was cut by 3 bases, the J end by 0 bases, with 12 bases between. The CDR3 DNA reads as TGTGCCAGCAGCTCCCGGTACGAAATGAACACTGAAGCTTTCTTT. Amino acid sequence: CASSSRYEMNTEAFF.

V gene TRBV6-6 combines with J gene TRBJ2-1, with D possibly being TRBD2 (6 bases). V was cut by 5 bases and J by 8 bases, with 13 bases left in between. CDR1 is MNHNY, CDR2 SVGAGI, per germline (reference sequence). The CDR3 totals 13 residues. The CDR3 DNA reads TGTGCCAGCAGTATATCGGCGGGATATGAGCAGTTCTTC. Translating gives CASSISAGYEQFF.

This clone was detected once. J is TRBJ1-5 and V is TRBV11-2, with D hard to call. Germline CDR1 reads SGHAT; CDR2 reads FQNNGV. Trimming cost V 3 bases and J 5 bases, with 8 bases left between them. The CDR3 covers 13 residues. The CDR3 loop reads CASSLVFDQPQHF. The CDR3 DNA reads TGTGCCAGCAGCTTGGTCTTTGATCAGCCCCAGCATTTT.

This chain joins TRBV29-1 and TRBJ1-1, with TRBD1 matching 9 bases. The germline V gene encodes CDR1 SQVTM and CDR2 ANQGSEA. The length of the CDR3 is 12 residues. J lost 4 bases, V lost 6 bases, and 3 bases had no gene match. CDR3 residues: CSVDRGATEAFF. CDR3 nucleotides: TGCAGCGTCGACAGGGGGGCCACTGAAGCTTTCTTT.

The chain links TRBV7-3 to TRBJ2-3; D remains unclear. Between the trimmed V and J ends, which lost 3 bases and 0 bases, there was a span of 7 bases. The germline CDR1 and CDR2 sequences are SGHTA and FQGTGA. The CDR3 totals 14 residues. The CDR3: CASSLKISTDTQYF. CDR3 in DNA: TGTGCCAGCAGCTTGAAGATAAGCACAGATACGCAGTATTTT.

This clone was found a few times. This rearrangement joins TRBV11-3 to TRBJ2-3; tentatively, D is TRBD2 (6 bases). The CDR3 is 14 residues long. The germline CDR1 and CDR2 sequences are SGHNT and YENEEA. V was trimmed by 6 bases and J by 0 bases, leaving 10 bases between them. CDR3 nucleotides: TGTGCCAGCAGTAGTAGCGGCAGCACAGATACGCAGTATTTT. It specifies CASSSSGSTDTQYF.

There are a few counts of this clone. In nucleotides, the CDR3 is TGTGCCAGCAGCGTAACGGTCAACTCCTACAATGAGCAGTTCTTC. This codes for CASSVTVNSYNEQFF. This chain links TRBV9 with TRBJ2-1, with D unresolved. Germline V gene sequence: CDR1 SGDLS, CDR2 YYNGEE. V shed 1 base and J shed 0 bases, with 8 bases lying between them. The CDR3 loop spans 15 amino acids.

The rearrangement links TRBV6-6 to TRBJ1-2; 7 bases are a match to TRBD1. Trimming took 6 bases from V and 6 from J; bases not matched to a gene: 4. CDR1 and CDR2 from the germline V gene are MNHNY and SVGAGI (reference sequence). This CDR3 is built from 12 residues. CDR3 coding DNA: TGTGCCAGCAGCCCCCAGGGGGATGGCTACACCTTC. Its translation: CASSPQGDGYTF.

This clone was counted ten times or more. The CDR3 DNA reads TGCAGCGTTGAATTTCGGCAGGGGTACACTGAAGCTTTCTTT. It translates to CSVEFRQGYTEAFF. The genes are TRBV29-1 and TRBJ1-1; D possibly corresponds to TRBD1 (6 bases). The V end lost 2 bases, the J end lost 3 bases, and 13 bases lay between the germline ends. The germline V gene encodes CDR1 SQVTM and CDR2 ANQGSEA. The CDR3 spans 14 residues.

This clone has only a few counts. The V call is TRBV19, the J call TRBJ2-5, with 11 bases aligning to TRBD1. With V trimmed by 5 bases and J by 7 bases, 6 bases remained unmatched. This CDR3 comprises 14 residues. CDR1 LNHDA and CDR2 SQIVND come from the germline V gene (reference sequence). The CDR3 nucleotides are TGTGCCAGTAGTCTTGGACAGGGGGCTGGGACCCAGTACTTC. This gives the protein CASSLGQGAGTQYF.

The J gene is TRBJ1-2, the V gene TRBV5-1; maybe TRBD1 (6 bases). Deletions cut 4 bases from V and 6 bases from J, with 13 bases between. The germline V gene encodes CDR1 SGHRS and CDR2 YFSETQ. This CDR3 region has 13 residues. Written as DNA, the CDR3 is TGCGCCAGCAGCCCCGGACAGTTGCATGGCTACACCTTC. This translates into CASSPGQLHGYTF.

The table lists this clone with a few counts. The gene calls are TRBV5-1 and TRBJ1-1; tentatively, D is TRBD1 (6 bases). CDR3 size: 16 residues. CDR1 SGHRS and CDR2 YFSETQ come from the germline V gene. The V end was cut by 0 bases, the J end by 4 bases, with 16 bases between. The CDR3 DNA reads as TGCGCCAGCAGCTTGGAAACGGGGGGGCTCGGCACTGAAGCTTTCTTT. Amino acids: CASSLETGGLGTEAFF. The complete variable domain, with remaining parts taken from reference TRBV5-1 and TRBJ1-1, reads KAGVTQTPRYLIKTRGQQVTLSCSPISGHRSVSWYQQTPGQGLQFLFEYFSETQRNKGNFPGRFSGRQFSNSRSEMNVSTLELGDSALYLCASSLETGGLGTEAFFGQGTRLTVV.

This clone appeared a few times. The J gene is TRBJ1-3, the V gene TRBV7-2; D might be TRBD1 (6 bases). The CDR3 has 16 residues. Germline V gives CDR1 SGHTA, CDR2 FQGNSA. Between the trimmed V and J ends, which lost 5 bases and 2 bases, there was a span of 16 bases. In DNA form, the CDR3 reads TGTGCCAGCAGCAGCACCACAGGGACCCCTGGAAACACCATATATTTT. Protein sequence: CASSSTTGTPGNTIYF.

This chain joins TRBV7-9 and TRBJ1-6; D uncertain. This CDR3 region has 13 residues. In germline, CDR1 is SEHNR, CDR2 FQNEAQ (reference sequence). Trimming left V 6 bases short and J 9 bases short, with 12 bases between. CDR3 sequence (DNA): TGTGCCAGCAGGGCCGTTATCAGTTCACCCCTCCACTTT. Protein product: CASRAVISSPLHF.